Sequencing of this T cell receptor beta chain was carried out in a study of blood T cell repertoires in COVID-19. Study-wide background: From T cells, B-cell-depleted T cells, or PBMCs came the material, which was cDNA or gDNA.

Looked up from germline, CDR1 is LNHDA and CDR2 is SQIVND (reference sequence). V was trimmed by 2 bases and J by 6 bases, leaving 7 bases between them. This CDR3 has 12 residues. Profiling relied on immunoSEQ multiplex PCR, and the TCRdb table lists in-frame clones only, not all of them. The repertoire holds about 210,000 clones, with around nine tenths as singletons. This receptor was identified in a man in his sixties who had recovered from COVID-19. Specimen: peripheral blood. The rearrangement links TRBV19 to TRBJ1-1; D unresolved. Here the CDR3 reads CASSIWGAEAFF. The CDR3 DNA follows: TGTGCCAGTAGTATATGGGGAGCTGAAGCTTTCTTT.